What follows are 14 T cell receptor beta chains derived from one specimen sequenced in a study of vaccination and CD4 T cells after COVID-19. Treatment noted: approximately nine-day PBMC culture with coronavirus spike peptide pools or control peptides (ViraFEST assay). These receptors are not linked to any known antigen. Sequence data for DNA of cultured CD4+ T cells were generated by the Oncomine TCR Beta short-read assay. TCRdb re-called the PCR reads with MiXCR, one entry per CDR3 protein. Of over 10,000 distinct CDR3 sequences detected, 60% to 80% appear once; the ten largest clones hold about 28%. Source material: CD4+ T cells from blood, cultured in vitro. These receptors were obtained from a human donor who had recovered from COVID-19.

V is TRBV19 and J is TRBJ2-3; 9 bases map to TRBD1. The CDR3 length is 16 residues. V gave up 7 bases and J gave up 4 bases; unmatched junction bases: 12. CDR1 LNHDA and CDR2 SQIVND come from the germline V gene (reference sequence). DNA of the CDR3: TGTGCCAGTACTAATACGGGGACAGGGACTTCAGATACGCAGTATTTT. This encodes CASTNTGTGTSDTQYF.

V usage is TRBV29-1 and J usage is TRBJ1-1, with a weak D call TRBD1 (5 bases). The V gene's germline CDR1 is SQVTM and CDR2 ANQGSEA. CDR3 length equals 14 residues. The V and J ends lost 7 bases and 7 bases respectively, with 22 bases between them. The CDR3 loop is CSAPSPMGLGEAFF. The CDR3, as DNA: TGCAGCGCTCCAAGCCCCATGGGGCTTGGTGAAGCTTTCTTT.

This clonotype has a handful of counts. The chain recombines TRBV20-1 with TRBJ2-2; D gene unclear. CDR3 length: 15 amino acids. Germline values: CDR1 DFQATT, CDR2 SNEGSKA (reference sequence). With 1 base removed from V and 1 base from J, the gap between germline ends came to 10 bases. CDR3 DNA sequence: TGCAGTGCTAGAGTGCGGCCGCGGAACACCGGGGAGCTGTTTTTT. This codes for CSARVRPRNTGELFF.

This clonotype was counted between two and nine times. The chain carries TRBV6-1 and TRBJ1-1; 10 nucleotides agree with TRBD1. Germline V lookup: CDR1 MNHNS, CDR2 SASEGT. V shed 6 bases, J shed 4 bases, and the junction held 5 bases outside the gene matches. CDR3 length: 14 residues. The CDR3 nucleotides read TGTGCCAGCAGCCCTGGACAGGGGGGCACTGAAGCTTTCTTT. Translated, it gives CASSPGQGGTEAFF.

The chain carries TRBV30 and TRBJ1-5, with a possible D match to TRBD1 (6 bases). The V gene lost 5 bases and the J gene lost 9 bases, with 14 bases spanning the gap. This CDR3 has 12 residues. From germline, CDR1 is GTSNPN and CDR2 SVGIG (reference sequence). CDR3 amino acids: CAWAQGVGPQHF. The CDR3 region has the DNA TGTGCCTGGGCACAGGGTGTAGGGCCCCAGCATTTT.

This clonotype was seen more than once but under ten times. J is TRBJ1-2 and V is TRBV19; 9 bases match TRBD1. The V gene end was trimmed by 7 bases and the J gene end by 4 bases; junction bases not matched to a gene: 10. Germline values: CDR1 LNHDA, CDR2 SQIVND (reference sequence). The CDR3 covers 15 residues. The CDR3 reads CASTITGQGSYGYTF. Written as DNA, the CDR3 is TGTGCCAGTACCATCACAGGACAGGGGAGCTATGGCTACACCTTC.

The genes are TRBV11-3 and TRBJ2-7; 7 nucleotides match TRBD2. Germline CDR1 reads SGHNT; CDR2 reads YENEEA. The CDR3 totals 13 residues. V dropped 2 bases and J dropped 5; count of bases not matched to a gene: 3. The CDR3 bases are TGTGCCAGCAGCTTAACGGGGAGGGACGAGCAGTACTTC. Translated, it gives CASSLTGRDEQYF.

This clonotype was found once. The CDR3, as DNA: TGTGCCAGCAGTTACGGGACAGGGTGGGACACTGAAGCTTTCTTT. Translation: CASSYGTGWDTEAFF. The rearrangement joins TRBV6-5 to TRBJ1-1; TRBD1 agrees at 9 bases. The CDR3 is made up of 15 amino acids. The V segment lost 2 bases and the J segment 3 bases; nucleotides outside the gene matches: 4. Germline CDR1 is MNHEY and CDR2 is SVGAGI.

The chain carries TRBV7-4 and TRBJ1-5, with D possibly TRBD1 on 5 matching bases. The germline CDR1 and CDR2 sequences are SGHVT and SQSDAQ. The CDR3 is made up of 15 amino acids. Trimming shortened V by 0 bases and J by 7 bases, and 13 bases separated the two germline ends. CDR3 in amino acids: CASSLARGSGQPQHF. In nucleotides, the CDR3 is TGTGCCAGCAGCTTAGCTCGGGGGTCAGGACAGCCCCAGCATTTT.

Notes on this clonotype: Relative to the germline gene, one junction end is altered; a read error may explain this. J is TRBJ1-5 and V is TRBV2; D is uncertain. The CDR3 covers 14 residues. CDR1 is SNHLY and CDR2 is FYNNEI in the germline V gene. This CDR3 is CASREARGNQPQHF. The CDR3 DNA reads TGTGCCAGCAGAGAAGCGAGGGGCAATCAGCCCCAGCATTTT.

The rearrangement uses TRBV7-9 and TRBJ2-7, with D perhaps matching TRBD2 (6 bases). The CDR3 runs to 16 residues. Germline assignment: CDR1 SEHNR and CDR2 FQNEAQ (reference sequence). V was shortened by 4 bases and J by 4 bases, with 20 bases between the two germline ends. CDR3 coding DNA: TGTGCCAGCAGCTACCTCGATAGCGGCGGTCCATACGAGCAGTACTTC. It encodes CASSYLDSGGPYEQYF. Complete variable domain (other parts from reference TRBV7-9 and TRBJ2-7): DTGVSQNPRHKITKRGQNVTFRCDPISEHNRLYWYRQTLGQGPEFLTYFQNEAQLEKSRLLSDRFSAERPKGSFSTLEIQRTEQGDSAMYLCASSYLDSGGPYEQYFGPGTRLTVT.

The chain joins TRBV5-8 to TRBJ2-5; 7 nucleotides agree with TRBD2. CDR1 and CDR2 from the germline V gene are SGHTS and YDEGEE. The CDR3 totals 15 residues. V trimming: 4 bases; J trimming: 5 bases; junction bases outside the gene matches: 11. CDR3 sequence: CASSVQAGPRETQYF. DNA of the CDR3: TGTGCCAGCAGCGTCCAAGCGGGGCCAAGGGAGACCCAGTACTTC.

This clonotype was seen once. DNA of the CDR3: TGTGCCAGCAGACACGAGCCCTACGAGCAGTACTTC. Amino acid sequence: CASRHEPYEQYF. The genes are TRBV28 and TRBJ2-7; no definite D call. V lost 6 bases and J lost 2, with 8 bases in between. The CDR3 contains 12 residues. The germline V gene encodes CDR1 MDHEN and CDR2 SYDVKM.

The J gene is TRBJ1-2, the V gene TRBV24-1; no reliable D call. This CDR3 is 13 amino acids long. The V gene lost 4 bases and the J gene lost 4 bases, with 9 bases spanning the gap. Per germline, CDR1 KGHDR and CDR2 SFDVKD. CDR3 coding DNA: TGTGCCACCAGTGACGGACTAACCTATGGCTACACCTTC. This sequence encodes CATSDGLTYGYTF.